This T cell receptor beta chain was obtained from a study of blood T cell repertoires in COVID-19 (dated by TCRdb to about 2020). For the study in its entirety: Collaborator samples came from the United States, Italy and Spain and covered acute and convalescent phases of COVID-19. The prospective study material was composed of cDNA or gDNA derived from T cells, B-cell-depleted T cells, or PBMCs. Deeply sampled blood TCRbeta repertoires from subjects exposed to, actively infected with, or recovered from COVID-19 were included in the dataset. The repertoires were made available in a free public database intended to serve as a resource for research on the immune response to SARS-CoV-2. The samples were drawn from the first 160 participants of the ongoing ImmuneRACE study and from 1,200 or so subjects provided by 6 global collaborators. Sample metadata almost always included a de-identified subject ID, COVID-19 status, age in years and sex. Where available, HLA class I and class II types were taken from metadata supplied by the sample provider and were not determined by assay-based typing.

The immunoSEQ Assay, a bias-controlled multiplex PCR, was used to amplify TCRbeta CDR3 regions from genomic DNA. The source study handled its data this way. Nucleated cell counts per sample were estimated from amplification of reference gene primers within the assay. Sequence reads were collapsed and filtered to measure the absolute abundance of every unique TCRbeta CDR3 rearrangement. For each sample, productive Simpson clonality was calculated as the square root of Simpson's diversity index over productive rearrangements. TCRdb carries this immuneACCESS record with in-frame sequences only. Its versions omit some clonotypes, under half of them owing to an unresolved V gene in the studies checked, with the rest unexplained. From that table come the V and J calls and clone size; the DNA was used to work out D and trimming. This sample is represented by 170,000 or so clones; roughly four fifths of them were singletons. The ten largest clonotypes hold 1.5% to 1.7% of the sample.

Measured from the cysteine to the phenylalanine, the CDR3 is 16 residues long. Left in the record is the CDR3 DNA by itself, 48 bases read in frame from the first base. Germline trimming: 4 bases from V, 0 bases from J; junction bases outside gene matches: 9. The germline V gene encodes CDR1 SGDLS and CDR2 YYNGEE. On this clone: The specificity of this receptor is unknown. The input lacks base qualities; no much larger clone sits a single base away.

The paper as a whole reports these results and caveats: The amount of clinical and demographic metadata varied by source and participant and was provided uncurated.

Whole blood was collected in K2EDTA tubes by collaborating institutions according to the institutions' own protocols. For TCRbeta analysis, collaborator samples were shipped as frozen whole blood, as isolated PBMCs, or as DNA extracted from either sample type. The TCR was taken from a human donor in a cohort sampled during active COVID-19. This chain joins TRBV9 to TRBJ2-7, with 8 bases matching TRBD2. The sample consisted of peripheral blood. The CDR3 here reads CASSPGGGRLSYEQYF. The DNA reads as follows: TGTGCCAGCAGCCCCGGCGGGGGGCGCCTCTCCTACGAGCAGTACTTC.